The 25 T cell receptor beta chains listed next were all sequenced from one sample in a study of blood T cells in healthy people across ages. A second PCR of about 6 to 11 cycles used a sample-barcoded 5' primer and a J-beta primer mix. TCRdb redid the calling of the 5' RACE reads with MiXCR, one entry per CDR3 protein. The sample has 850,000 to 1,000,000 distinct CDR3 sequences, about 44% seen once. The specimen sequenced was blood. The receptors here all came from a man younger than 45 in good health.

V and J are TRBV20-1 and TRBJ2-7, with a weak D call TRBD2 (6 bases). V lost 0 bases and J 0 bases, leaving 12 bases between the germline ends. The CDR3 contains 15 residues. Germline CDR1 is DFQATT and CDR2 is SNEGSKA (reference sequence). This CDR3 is CSARDPRGVSYEQYF. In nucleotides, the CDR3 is TGCAGTGCTAGAGATCCGCGCGGGGTCTCCTACGAGCAGTACTTC.

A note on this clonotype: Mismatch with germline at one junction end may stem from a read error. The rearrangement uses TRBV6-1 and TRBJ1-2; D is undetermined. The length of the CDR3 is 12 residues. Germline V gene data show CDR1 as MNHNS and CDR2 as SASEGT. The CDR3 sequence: CAGSSGTYGYTF. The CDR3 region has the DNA TGTGCCGGCAGTTCCGGCACATATGGCTACACCTTC.

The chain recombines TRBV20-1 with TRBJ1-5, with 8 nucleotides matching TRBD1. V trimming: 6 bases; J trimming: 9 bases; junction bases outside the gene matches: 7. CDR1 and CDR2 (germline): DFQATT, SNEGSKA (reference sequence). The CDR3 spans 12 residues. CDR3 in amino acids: CSALQGDRPQHF. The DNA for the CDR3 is TGCAGTGCCCTACAGGGGGATCGGCCCCAGCATTTT.

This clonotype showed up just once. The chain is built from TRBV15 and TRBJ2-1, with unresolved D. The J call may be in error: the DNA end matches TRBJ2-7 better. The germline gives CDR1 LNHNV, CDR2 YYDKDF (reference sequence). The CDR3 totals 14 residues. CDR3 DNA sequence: TGTGCCACCAGCAGAGATAGCCCCTACAATGAGCAGTACTTC. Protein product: CATSRDSPYNEQYF.

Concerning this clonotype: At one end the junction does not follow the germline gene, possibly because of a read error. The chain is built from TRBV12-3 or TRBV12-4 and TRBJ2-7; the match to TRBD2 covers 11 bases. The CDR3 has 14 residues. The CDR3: CASSASGGRFEQHF. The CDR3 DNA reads TGTGCCAGCAGCGCTAGCGGGGGGAGGTTCGAGCAGCACTTC.

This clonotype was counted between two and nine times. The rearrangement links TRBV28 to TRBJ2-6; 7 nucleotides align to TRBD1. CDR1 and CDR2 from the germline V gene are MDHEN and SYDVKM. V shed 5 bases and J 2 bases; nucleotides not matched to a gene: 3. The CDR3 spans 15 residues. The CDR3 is CASSRTGAGANVLTF. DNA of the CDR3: TGTGCCAGCAGTCGAACAGGGGCTGGGGCCAACGTCCTGACTTTC.

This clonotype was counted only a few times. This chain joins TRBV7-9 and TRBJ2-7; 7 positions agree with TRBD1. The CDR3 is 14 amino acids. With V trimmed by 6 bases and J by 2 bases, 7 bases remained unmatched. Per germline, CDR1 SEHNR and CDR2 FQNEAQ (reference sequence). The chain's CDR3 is CASRPTGETYEQYF. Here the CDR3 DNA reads TGTGCCAGCAGGCCCACAGGGGAAACCTACGAGCAGTACTTC.

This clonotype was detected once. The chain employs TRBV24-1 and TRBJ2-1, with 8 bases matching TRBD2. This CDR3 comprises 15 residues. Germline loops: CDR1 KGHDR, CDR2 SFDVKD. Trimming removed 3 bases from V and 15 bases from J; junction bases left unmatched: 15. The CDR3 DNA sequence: TGTGCCACCAGTGATGCCCGGGGGGGCCAGTCTCGTCCGTTCTTC. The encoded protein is CATSDARGGQSRPFF.

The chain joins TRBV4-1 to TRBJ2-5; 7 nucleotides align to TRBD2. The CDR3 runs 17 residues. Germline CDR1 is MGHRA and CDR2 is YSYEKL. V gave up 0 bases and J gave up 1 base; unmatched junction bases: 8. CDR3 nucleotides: TGCGCCAGCAGCCAAGATCTCGGGGTAGCGGGCCAAGAGACCCAGTACTTC. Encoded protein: CASSQDLGVAGQETQYF.

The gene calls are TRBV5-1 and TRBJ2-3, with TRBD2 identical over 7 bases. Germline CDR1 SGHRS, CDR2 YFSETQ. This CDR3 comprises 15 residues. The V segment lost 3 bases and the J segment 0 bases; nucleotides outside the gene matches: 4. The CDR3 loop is CASSSTSHSTDTQYF. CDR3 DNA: TGCGCCAGCAGCTCGACTAGCCACAGCACAGATACGCAGTATTTT.

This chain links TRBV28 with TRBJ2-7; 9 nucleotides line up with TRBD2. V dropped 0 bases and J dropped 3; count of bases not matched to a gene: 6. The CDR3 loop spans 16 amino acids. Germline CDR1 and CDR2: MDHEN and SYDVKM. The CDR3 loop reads CASSLWSSGGHYEQYF. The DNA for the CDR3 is TGTGCCAGCAGTTTATGGAGTAGCGGGGGACACTACGAGCAGTACTTC.

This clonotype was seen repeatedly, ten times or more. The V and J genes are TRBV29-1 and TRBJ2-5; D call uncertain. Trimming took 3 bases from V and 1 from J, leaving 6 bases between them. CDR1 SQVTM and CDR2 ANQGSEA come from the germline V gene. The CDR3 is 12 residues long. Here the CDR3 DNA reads TGCAGCGTTGACAGGACCCAAGAGACCCAGTACTTC. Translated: CSVDRTQETQYF. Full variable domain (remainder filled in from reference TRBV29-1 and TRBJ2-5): SAVISQKPSRDICQRGTSLTIQCQVDSQVTMMFWYRQQPGQSLTLIATANQGSEATYESGFVIDKFPISRPNLTFSTLTVSNMSPEDSSIYLCSVDRTQETQYFGPGTRLLVL.

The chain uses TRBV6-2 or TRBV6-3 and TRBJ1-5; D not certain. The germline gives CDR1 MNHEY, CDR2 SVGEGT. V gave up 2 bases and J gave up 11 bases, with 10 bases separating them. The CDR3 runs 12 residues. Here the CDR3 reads CASSYRRHAQHF. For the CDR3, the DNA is TGTGCCAGCAGTTACCGCAGGCATGCCCAGCATTTT.

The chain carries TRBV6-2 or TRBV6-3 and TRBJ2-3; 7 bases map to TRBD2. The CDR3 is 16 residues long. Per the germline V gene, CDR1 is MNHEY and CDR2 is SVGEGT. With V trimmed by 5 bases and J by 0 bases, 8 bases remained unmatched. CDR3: CASSPLADLSTDTQYF. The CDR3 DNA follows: TGTGCCAGCAGTCCGCTAGCGGACCTAAGCACAGATACGCAGTATTTT.

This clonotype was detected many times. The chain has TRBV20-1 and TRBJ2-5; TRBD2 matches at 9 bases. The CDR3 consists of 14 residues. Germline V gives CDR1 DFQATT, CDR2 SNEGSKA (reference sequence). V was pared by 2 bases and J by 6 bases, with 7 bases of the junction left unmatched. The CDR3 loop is CSARSSGGLQTQYF. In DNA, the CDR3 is TGCAGTGCTAGATCAAGCGGGGGGCTACAGACCCAGTACTTC.

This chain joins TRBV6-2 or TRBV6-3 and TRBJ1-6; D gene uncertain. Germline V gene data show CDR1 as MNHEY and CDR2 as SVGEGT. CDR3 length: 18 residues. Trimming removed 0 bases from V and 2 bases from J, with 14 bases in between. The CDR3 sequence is CASSYSALREAYNSPLHF. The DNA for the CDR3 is TGTGCCAGCAGTTACTCAGCTCTCCGGGAGGCCTATAATTCACCCCTCCACTTT.

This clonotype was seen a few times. CDR3: CASSLRATQGTGDTQYF. The CDR3 coding sequence is TGTGCCAGCAGCTTAAGGGCTACCCAGGGGACAGGCGATACGCAGTATTTT. The rearrangement joins TRBV7-3 to TRBJ2-3; 8 bases map to TRBD1. V was clipped by 1 base and J by 6 bases; unmatched bases: 12. The germline V gene has CDR1 SGHTA and CDR2 FQGTGA. This CDR3 has 17 amino acids. The whole variable domain, remainder taken from reference TRBV7-3 and TRBJ2-3, is GAGVSQTPSNKVTEKGKYVELRCDPISGHTALYWYRQSLGQGPEFLIYFQGTGAADDSGLPNDRFFAVRPEGSVSTLKIQRTERGDSAVYLCASSLRATQGTGDTQYFGPGTRLTVL.

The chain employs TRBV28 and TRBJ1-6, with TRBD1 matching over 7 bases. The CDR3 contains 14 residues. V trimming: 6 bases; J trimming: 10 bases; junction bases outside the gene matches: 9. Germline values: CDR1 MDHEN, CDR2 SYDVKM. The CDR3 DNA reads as TGTGCCAGCAGCCTGACAGGGTCACGCTCACCCCTCCACTTT. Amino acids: CASSLTGSRSPLHF.

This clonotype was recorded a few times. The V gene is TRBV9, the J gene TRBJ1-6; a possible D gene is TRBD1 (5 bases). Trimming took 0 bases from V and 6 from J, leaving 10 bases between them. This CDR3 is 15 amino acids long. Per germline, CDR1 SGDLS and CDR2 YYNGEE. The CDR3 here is CASSVVAGSNSPLHF. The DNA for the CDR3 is TGTGCCAGCAGCGTAGTGGCAGGGTCTAATTCACCCCTCCACTTT.

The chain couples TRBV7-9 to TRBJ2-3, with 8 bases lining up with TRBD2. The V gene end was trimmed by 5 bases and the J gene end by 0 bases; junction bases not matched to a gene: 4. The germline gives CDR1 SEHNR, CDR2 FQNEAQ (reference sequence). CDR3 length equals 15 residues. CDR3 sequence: CASSPRLASTDTQYF. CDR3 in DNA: TGTGCCAGCAGCCCTCGACTAGCGAGCACAGATACGCAGTATTTT.

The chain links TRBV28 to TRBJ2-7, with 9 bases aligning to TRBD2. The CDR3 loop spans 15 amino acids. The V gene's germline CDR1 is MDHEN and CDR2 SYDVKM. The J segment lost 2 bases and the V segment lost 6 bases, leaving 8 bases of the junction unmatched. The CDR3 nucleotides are TGTGCCAGCAGCTGGAGCGGGGGGACCGCCTACGAGCAGTACTTC. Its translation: CASSWSGGTAYEQYF.

The CDR3 reads CASSHLAGSSYEQYF. CDR3 nucleotides: TGCGCCAGCAGCCATCTAGCGGGGTCCTCCTACGAGCAGTACTTC. The chain links TRBV4-1 to TRBJ2-7, with TRBD2 identical over 9 bases. The CDR3 length is 15 residues. Germline V CDR1 and CDR2: MGHRA, YSYEKL. The junction had 3 bases not matched to a gene; V was cut back by 3 bases and J by 0 bases.

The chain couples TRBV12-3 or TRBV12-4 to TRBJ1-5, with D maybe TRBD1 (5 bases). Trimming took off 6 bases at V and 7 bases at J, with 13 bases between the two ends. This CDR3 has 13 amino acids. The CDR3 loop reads CASSPWGEQPQHF. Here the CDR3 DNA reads TGTGCCAGCAGCCCATGGGGCGAACAGCCCCAGCATTTT.

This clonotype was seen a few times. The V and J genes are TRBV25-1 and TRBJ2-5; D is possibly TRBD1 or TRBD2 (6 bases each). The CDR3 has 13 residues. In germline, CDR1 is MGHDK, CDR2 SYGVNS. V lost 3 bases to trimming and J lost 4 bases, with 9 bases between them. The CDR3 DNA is TGTGCCAGCAGTGATGGGGGGCGAGAGACCCAGTACTTC. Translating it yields CASSDGGRETQYF.

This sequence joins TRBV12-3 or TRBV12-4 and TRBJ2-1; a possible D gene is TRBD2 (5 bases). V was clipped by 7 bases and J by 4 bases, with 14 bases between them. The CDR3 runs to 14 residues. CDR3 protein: CASTILRGYNEQFF. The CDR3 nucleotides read TGTGCCAGCACCATCCTACGGGGATACAATGAGCAGTTCTTC.